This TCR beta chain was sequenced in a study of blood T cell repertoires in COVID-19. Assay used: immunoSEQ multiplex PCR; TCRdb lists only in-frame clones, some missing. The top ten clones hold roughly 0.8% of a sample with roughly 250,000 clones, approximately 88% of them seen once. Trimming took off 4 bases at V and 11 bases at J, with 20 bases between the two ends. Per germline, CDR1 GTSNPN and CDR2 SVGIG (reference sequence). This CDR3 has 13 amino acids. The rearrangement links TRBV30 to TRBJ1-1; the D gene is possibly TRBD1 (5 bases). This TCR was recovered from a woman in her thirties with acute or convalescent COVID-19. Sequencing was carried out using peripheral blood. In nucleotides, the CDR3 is TGTGCCTGGACTTTGGGCAGTGCGGGACGGGCTTTCTTT. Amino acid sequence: CAWTLGSAGRAFF.